Presented here are 31 T cell receptor beta chains from one specimen sequenced in a study of cytomegalovirus exposure and HLA in healthy donors (dated by TCRdb to 2016 to 2017). The library was produced with the immunoSEQ multiplex PCR assay. The multiplex PCR relied on a mix of 60 forward primers for TCR Vbeta segments and 13 reverse primers for TCR Jbeta segments. TCRdb took over this immuneACCESS table, retaining in-frame rearrangements with V and J assigned. Such tables are incomplete; in checked studies, under half of the missing clones stem from an unresolved V gene, and the remainder is unexplained. This sample gives approximately 130,000 clones in total; roughly three quarters of them show up just once. The ten largest clones add up to roughly 3% of the sample. Input material: PBMCs. All receptors come from a man younger than 45 in good health and CMV-seronegative.

V and J are TRBV28 and TRBJ1-4; 7 bases map to TRBD1. The junction had 10 bases not matched to a gene; V was cut back by 5 bases and J by 7 bases. CDR3 length equals 15 residues. CDR1 is MDHEN and CDR2 is SYDVKM in the germline V gene. The DNA for the CDR3 is TGTGCCAGCAGTATGCCACAGGGGTGGGGTGAAAAACTGTTTTTT. This sequence encodes CASSMPQGWGEKLFF. Full variable domain (missing parts from reference TRBV28 and TRBJ1-4): DVKVTQSSRYLVKRTGEKVFLECVQDMDHENMFWYRQDPGLGLRLIYFSYDVKMKEKGDIPEGYSVSREKKERFSLILESASTNQTSMYLCASSMPQGWGEKLFFGSGTQLSVL.

The rearrangement links TRBV5-1 to TRBJ2-3; D remains unclear. The CDR3 covers 16 residues. The ends were cut back, 4 bases at V and 5 bases at J, with 20 bases in the middle. Germline CDR1 SGHRS, CDR2 YFSETQ. The CDR3 region is CASSSAFLQELDTQYF. In DNA form, the CDR3 reads TGCGCCAGCAGCAGTGCGTTCCTTCAGGAACTAGATACGCAGTATTTT.

This chain uses TRBV15 with TRBJ1-1; the match to TRBD1 covers 8 bases. The CDR3 loop spans 14 amino acids. Germline CDR1 reads LNHNV; CDR2 reads YYDKDF (reference sequence). J gave up 1 base and V 4 bases, and 2 bases lay outside the gene matches. CDR3 DNA: TGTGCCACCAGCAAGGGACAGGCGAACACTGAAGCTTTCTTT. Amino acid sequence: CATSKGQANTEAFF.

This clone came up once. The chain has TRBV30 and TRBJ2-5; 9 nucleotides align to TRBD2. Per the germline V gene, CDR1 is GTSNPN and CDR2 is SVGIG (reference sequence). V was pared by 0 bases and J by 0 bases, with 2 bases of the junction left unmatched. This CDR3 is 15 amino acids long. This chain's CDR3 is CAWSVLAGYQETQYF. As DNA, the CDR3 is TGTGCCTGGAGTGTCCTAGCGGGGTACCAAGAGACCCAGTACTTC.

J is TRBJ2-7 and V is TRBV25-1; TRBD1 aligns across 9 bases. V lost 5 bases, J lost 3 bases, and 2 bases stayed unmatched. This CDR3 contains 13 residues. The germline gives CDR1 MGHDK, CDR2 SYGVNS. CDR3 coding DNA: TGTGCCAGCAGTCCGACAGGGGGCTACGAGCAGTACTTC. Translated, it gives CASSPTGGYEQYF.

The chain uses TRBV4-1 and TRBJ2-1; D remains ambiguous. The CDR3 loop spans 16 amino acids. The germline V gene has CDR1 MGHRA and CDR2 YSYEKL. The V and J ends lost 0 bases and 0 bases respectively, with 9 bases between them. DNA for the CDR3: TGCGCCAGCAGCCAAGATGAGTGGAGCTCCTACAATGAGCAGTTCTTC. It translates to CASSQDEWSSYNEQFF.

The gene calls are TRBV6-5 and TRBJ2-7; D is perhaps TRBD2 (8 bases). Germline CDR1 MNHEY, CDR2 SVGAGI. Trimming removed 8 bases from V and 3 bases from J, with 20 bases in between. The CDR3 length is 15 residues. CDR3 bases: TGTGCCAGCCGTCACAGGGGTAGCGGGGTCTACGAGCAGTACTTC. It yields the protein CASRHRGSGVYEQYF.

This clone was observed a handful of times. The V and J genes are TRBV30 and TRBJ2-7; 9 bases are shared with TRBD2. With 3 bases clipped from V and 3 bases from J, the junction kept 9 bases outside the gene matches. The length of the CDR3 is 15 residues. Germline lookup yields CDR1 GTSNPN and CDR2 SVGIG (reference sequence). CDR3 loop: CAWRAVAGDLYEQYF. The CDR3 coding sequence is TGTGCCTGGAGGGCGGTAGCGGGGGACCTCTACGAGCAGTACTTC. Full variable domain (missing parts from reference TRBV30 and TRBJ2-7): SQTIHQWPATLVQPVGSPLSLECTVEGTSNPNLYWYRQAAGRGLQLLFYSVGIGQISSEVPQNLSASRPQDRQFILSSKKLLLSDSGFYLCAWRAVAGDLYEQYFGPGTRLTVT.

This clone was detected only a few times. The chain links TRBV7-8 to TRBJ2-1, with D hard to call. Germline CDR1 is SGHVS and CDR2 is FQNEAQ. Deletions cut 5 bases from V and 4 bases from J, with 6 bases between. CDR3 length: 12 residues. CDR3 amino acids: CASSLQYNEQFF. CDR3 bases: TGTGCCAGCAGCCTACAGTACAATGAGCAGTTCTTC.

The J gene is TRBJ2-1, the V gene TRBV30; TRBD2 matches 9 bases. This CDR3 comprises 17 residues. V dropped 2 bases and J dropped 6; count of bases not matched to a gene: 14. Germline values: CDR1 GTSNPN, CDR2 SVGIG (reference sequence). The DNA for the CDR3 is TGTGCCTGGAGTAGTAGTCTACGACTAGCGGAAAGCAATGAGCAGTTCTTC. Translated, it gives CAWSSSLRLAESNEQFF. Looking up the rest from reference TRBV30 and TRBJ2-1 gives the full variable domain: SQTIHQWPATLVQPVGSPLSLECTVEGTSNPNLYWYRQAAGRGLQLLFYSVGIGQISSEVPQNLSASRPQDRQFILSSKKLLLSDSGFYLCAWSSSLRLAESNEQFFGPGTRLTVL.

This clone showed up just a few times. The V and J genes are TRBV7-9 and TRBJ1-4; 9 bases fit TRBD1. V was clipped by 0 bases and J by 8 bases; unmatched bases: 7. The CDR3 is made up of 16 amino acids. Germline-derived CDR1 and CDR2 are SEHNR and FQNEAQ (reference sequence). In nucleotides, the CDR3 is TGTGCCAGCAGCTTAGCTTTACTCGGGACAGGGGAAAAACTGTTTTTT. Translation: CASSLALLGTGEKLFF.

This sequence joins TRBV6-1 and TRBJ2-1; 10 nucleotides align to TRBD1. The germline CDR1 and CDR2 sequences are MNHNS and SASEGT. There are 15 residues in the CDR3. The V gene end was trimmed by 4 bases and the J gene end by 1 base; junction bases not matched to a gene: 1. This CDR3 reads CASSGQGASYNEQFF. The CDR3 DNA follows: TGTGCCAGCAGTGGACAGGGGGCATCCTACAATGAGCAGTTCTTC.

V and J are TRBV6-5 and TRBJ2-7; D might be TRBD2 (5 bases). CDR1 is MNHEY, CDR2 SVGAGI, per germline. V lost 0 bases, J lost 5 bases, and 11 bases lay in between. CDR3 length equals 14 residues. The CDR3, as DNA: TGTGCCAGCAGTTACTCGTCTGGGGAGAACGAGCAGTACTTC. Translated: CASSYSSGENEQYF.

This chain joins TRBV7-9 and TRBJ2-5; 12 nucleotides agree with TRBD2. Germline V gene sequence: CDR1 SEHNR, CDR2 FQNEAQ (reference sequence). The CDR3 consists of 17 residues. V dropped 3 bases and J dropped 4; count of bases not matched to a gene: 9. The DNA of the CDR3 is TGTGCCAGCAGCTTTGGCTGGACTAGCGGGACCGGAGAGACCCAGTACTTC. The encoded protein is CASSFGWTSGTGETQYF.

The genes are TRBV4-2 and TRBJ1-1; 8 positions agree with TRBD1. The CDR3 loop spans 16 amino acids. The trim removed 2 bases at V and 0 bases at J, leaving 5 bases unmatched. Germline V gene data show CDR1 as LGHNA and CDR2 as YNFKEQ. This chain's CDR3 is CASSQSTGAMNTEAFF. In nucleotides, the CDR3 is TGTGCCAGCAGCCAATCGACAGGGGCTATGAACACTGAAGCTTTCTTT.

The chain links TRBV28 to TRBJ1-5, with 7 bases that match TRBD1. Losses at the gene ends were 7 bases for V and 5 bases for J; bases not matched to a gene: 11. The germline gives CDR1 MDHEN, CDR2 SYDVKM. This CDR3 region has 15 residues. CDR3 nucleotide sequence: TGTGCCAGCACCCAAGGGGGCAGAGAGCATCAGCCCCAGCATTTT. This encodes CASTQGGREHQPQHF.

In this sample, this clone turned up a few times. This chain connects TRBV21-1 to TRBJ1-4; the D call of TRBD1 is as the table states it, not checked on the DNA. TRBV21-1 is listed as a pseudogene. This CDR3 is built from 15 residues. The CDR3 DNA is TGTGCCAGCAGCAGACCGGGACAGGGGGGTGAAAAACTGTTTTTT. Translating gives CASSRPGQGGEKLFF.

The chain uses TRBV7-2 and TRBJ2-2, with 8 bases fitting TRBD1. V gave up 5 bases and J gave up 9 bases; unmatched junction bases: 8. This CDR3 contains 14 residues. The germline CDR1 and CDR2 sequences are SGHTA and FQGNSA. The CDR3 reads CASSPSTRGRELFF. The CDR3, as DNA: TGTGCCAGCAGCCCCTCCACCAGGGGGCGGGAGCTGTTTTTT. The full variable domain, completed using reference TRBV7-2 and TRBJ2-2, is GAGVSQSPSNKVTEKGKDVELRCDPISGHTALYWYRQSLGQGLEFLIYFQGNSAPDKSGLPSDRFSAERTGGSVSTLTIQRTQQEDSAVYLCASSPSTRGRELFFGEGSRLTVL.

V gene TRBV6-5 combines with J gene TRBJ1-2; tentatively, D is TRBD1 (6 bases). Germline CDR1 and CDR2: MNHEY and SVGAGI. The CDR3 is made up of 15 amino acids. The V and J ends lost 0 bases and 4 bases respectively, with 12 bases between them. The CDR3 loop reads CASSYSVTGSYGYTF. DNA for the CDR3: TGTGCCAGCAGTTACTCCGTGACAGGAAGCTATGGCTACACCTTC.

The chain joins TRBV5-1 to TRBJ2-3; 13 nucleotides agree with TRBD2. With V trimmed by 2 bases and J by 6 bases, 6 bases remained unmatched. The CDR3 contains 16 residues. Germline V lookup: CDR1 SGHRS, CDR2 YFSETQ. The CDR3 here is CASSFPLAGGPDTQYF. CDR3 sequence (DNA): TGCGCCAGCAGCTTCCCACTAGCGGGAGGGCCGGATACGCAGTATTTT.

As to this clone: Other DNA variants within this sample encode the same CDR3. This chain joins TRBV5-4 and TRBJ1-1; D may be TRBD1 (5 bases). Trimming cost V 4 bases and J 1 base, with 8 bases left between them. Germline V gene data show CDR1 as SGHNT and CDR2 as YYREEE (reference sequence). This CDR3 has 13 amino acids. The CDR3 region has the DNA TGTGCCAGCAGCCGGGACTCGAACACTGAAGCTTTCTTT. It encodes CASSRDSNTEAFF.

There are a few counts of this clone. The genes are TRBV12-2 and TRBJ2-3; the D call TRBD1 from the table was never checked on the DNA. TRBV12-2 is reported as a pseudogene. CDR3 length equals 19 residues. In DNA, the CDR3 is TGTGCAAGTCGCTCAGGCCCCGGGACAGGGGGTCGTTACACAGATACGCAGTATTTT. Its protein product is CASRSGPGTGGRYTDTQYF.

The chain joins TRBV4-3 to TRBJ1-2; unclear D gene. The CDR3 extends over 13 amino acids. The V gene's germline CDR1 is LGHNA and CDR2 YSLEER. V lost 3 bases and J 6 bases, leaving 11 bases between the germline ends. CDR3 residues: CASSHYGGDGYTF. The CDR3 nucleotides read TGCGCCAGCAGCCATTACGGAGGTGATGGCTACACCTTC.

The chain uses TRBV9 and TRBJ2-3; 10 bases map to TRBD2. Germline V gene sequence: CDR1 SGDLS, CDR2 YYNGEE. Trimming at V came to 3 bases and at J to 2 bases, leaving 6 bases not matched to a gene. This CDR3 spans 16 amino acids. The CDR3 loop reads CASSAQGLAATDTQYF. As DNA, the CDR3 is TGTGCCAGCAGCGCCCAAGGACTAGCGGCCACAGATACGCAGTATTTT. The full variable domain, rest sourced from reference TRBV9 and TRBJ2-3, is DSGVTQTPKHLITATGQRVTLRCSPRSGDLSVYWYQQSLDQGLQFLIQYYNGEERAKGNILERFSAQQFPDLHSELNLSSLELGDSALYFCASSAQGLAATDTQYFGPGTRLTVL.

The chain recombines TRBV5-1 with TRBJ2-3; 8 positions agree with TRBD1. Germline V CDR1 and CDR2: SGHRS, YFSETQ. J was trimmed by 4 bases and V by 4 bases; bases with no gene match: 8. This CDR3 contains 15 residues. As DNA, the CDR3 is TGCGCCAGCAGCCCCCCGCAGGGGGCGGCAGATACGCAGTATTTT. Translation gives CASSPPQGAADTQYF. The full variable domain, in which reference TRBV5-1 and TRBJ2-3 provide the parts outside the CDR3, is KAGVTQTPRYLIKTRGQQVTLSCSPISGHRSVSWYQQTPGQGLQFLFEYFSETQRNKGNFPGRFSGRQFSNSRSEMNVSTLELGDSALYLCASSPPQGAADTQYFGPGTRLTVL.

This chain connects TRBV29-1 to TRBJ2-3; maybe TRBD1 (6 bases). Trimming removed 2 bases from V and 6 bases from J, with 15 bases in between. CDR1 is SQVTM and CDR2 is ANQGSEA in the germline V gene. The CDR3 runs 14 residues. In nucleotides, the CDR3 is TGCAGCGTTGAAAACAGGGTGTCGTACGATACGCAGTATTTT. Amino acid sequence: CSVENRVSYDTQYF.

The table lists this clone with a few counts. The V call is TRBV18, the J call TRBJ1-5, with D maybe TRBD1 (6 bases). The CDR3 length is 15 residues. The germline gives CDR1 KGHSH, CDR2 LQKENI. The V end lost 5 bases, the J end lost 1 base, and 12 bases lay between the germline ends. Here the CDR3 reads CASSDTTGSNQPQHF. Here the CDR3 DNA reads TGTGCCAGCTCAGACACCACAGGGAGCAATCAGCCCCAGCATTTT.

CDR3 DNA sequence: TGTGCCAGCAGCATAACGACAGTTAACTATGGCTACACCTTC. It translates to CASSITTVNYGYTF. V is TRBV7-2 and J is TRBJ1-2; TRBD1 is a possible D gene (5 bases). Germline CDR1 SGHTA, CDR2 FQGNSA. The CDR3 has 14 amino acids. Trimming stripped 5 bases from V and 1 base from J, with 11 bases between.

The chain is built from TRBV28 and TRBJ2-5, with TRBD1 identical over 7 bases. After removal of 3 bases from V and 4 bases from J, the junction contained 11 bases not matched to a gene. Germline CDR1 is MDHEN and CDR2 is SYDVKM. The CDR3 contains 16 residues. CDR3 loop: CASSFPTLSGGETQYF. CDR3 coding DNA: TGTGCCAGCAGTTTTCCGACCCTCTCAGGGGGAGAGACCCAGTACTTC.

This chain connects TRBV29-1 to TRBJ2-5; 8 bases match TRBD1. The CDR3 consists of 13 residues. The junction had 10 bases not matched to a gene; V was cut back by 8 bases and J by 5 bases. Germline-derived CDR1 and CDR2 are SQVTM and ANQGSEA. CDR3 coding DNA: TGCAGCTTATCTCGGACAGGGATGGAGACCCAGTACTTC. The encoded protein is CSLSRTGMETQYF.

The genes are TRBV7-2 and TRBJ2-7; D not resolved. CDR3 size: 12 residues. Germline CDR1 reads SGHTA; CDR2 reads FQGNSA. V dropped 5 bases and J dropped 0 bases, with 5 bases sitting between them. The CDR3 DNA sequence: TGTGCCAGCAGCCCGGTCTCCTACGAGCAGTACTTC. Translation gives CASSPVSYEQYF. The complete variable domain, with remaining parts taken from reference TRBV7-2 and TRBJ2-7, reads GAGVSQSPSNKVTEKGKDVELRCDPISGHTALYWYRQSLGQGLEFLIYFQGNSAPDKSGLPSDRFSAERTGGSVSTLTIQRTQQEDSAVYLCASSPVSYEQYFGPGTRLTVT.